A single sample is the source of the 23 T cell receptor beta chains below, sequenced in a study of human T cells and chemical hapten exposure. TCRdb reprocessed the RACE reads with MiXCR, giving one entry per CDR3 protein. The data show 75,000 to 90,000 distinct CDR3 sequences, approximately 12% seen once. Time point denoted: patch test 1, 2 weeks after DPC sensitization. Described treatment: therapeutic diphenylcyclopropenone sensitization with weekly scalp DPC. Sequenced here: whole blood, sampled in connection with sensitization to the hapten diphenylcyclopropenone (DPC). All receptors come from an older woman with alopecia areata. Some clones in this sample may be carry-over from other donors' samples.

The table lists this clonotype with a few counts. The chain carries TRBV29-1 and TRBJ2-7; 8 bases are shared with TRBD1. The CDR3 runs to 15 residues. The junction had 9 bases not matched to a gene; V was cut back by 1 base and J by 4 bases. Per the germline V gene, CDR1 is SQVTM and CDR2 is ANQGSEA. The CDR3 sequence is CSVEVARGQDYEQYF. The CDR3, as DNA: TGCAGCGTTGAAGTCGCCCGGGGACAGGATTACGAGCAGTACTTC.

CDR3 DNA: TGTGCCAGCAGACAGACAGGGGATTCGTCACCCCTCCACTTT. Translation gives CASRQTGDSSPLHF. This rearrangement joins TRBV5-4 to TRBJ1-6; 8 bases are a match to TRBD1. This CDR3 spans 14 amino acids. V was clipped by 5 bases and J by 10 bases; unmatched bases: 8. Germline V lookup: CDR1 SGHNT, CDR2 YYREEE (reference sequence).

This clonotype was counted many times. V and J are TRBV12-3 or TRBV12-4 and TRBJ1-5; TRBD1 agrees at 9 bases. J was trimmed by 0 bases and V by 4 bases; bases with no gene match: 4. The CDR3 consists of 16 residues. The CDR3 reads CASSSGTGLSNQPQHF. The CDR3 region has the DNA TGTGCCAGCAGTTCAGGGACAGGGCTTAGCAATCAGCCCCAGCATTTT.

This clonotype was seen at least ten times. This chain uses TRBV7-9 with TRBJ2-1, with D perhaps matching TRBD2 (5 bases). V was pared by 2 bases and J by 6 bases, with 11 bases between. CDR1 is SEHNR, CDR2 FQNEAQ, per germline (reference sequence). This CDR3 contains 14 residues. CDR3 coding DNA: TGTGCCAGCAGCTTAATTGAGGGTTTCAATGAGCAGTTCTTC. This gives the protein CASSLIEGFNEQFF.

This chain joins TRBV5-1 and TRBJ2-5; D assignment may be TRBD1 or TRBD2 (5 bases each). From germline, CDR1 is SGHRS and CDR2 YFSETQ. Trimming removed 3 bases at V and 3 bases at J, with 12 bases between. The CDR3 length is 14 residues. CDR3 sequence: CASSWGTDKETQYF. CDR3 DNA: TGCGCCAGCAGCTGGGGGACCGATAAAGAGACCCAGTACTTC.

This clonotype was seen ten or more times. The chain has TRBV5-1 and TRBJ2-1; D possibly corresponds to TRBD1 (5 bases). CDR3 length: 15 amino acids. Germline V CDR1 and CDR2: SGHRS, YFSETQ. V was cut by 2 bases and J by 2 bases, with 11 bases left in between. The CDR3 bases are TGCGCCAGCAGCTTAGGGGCTGAAACCTACAATGAGCAGTTCTTC. It is translated as CASSLGAETYNEQFF.

This clonotype has ten or more counts. V gene TRBV7-2 combines with J gene TRBJ2-5, with 7 bases lining up with TRBD2. V shed 5 bases, J shed 7 bases, and the junction held 16 bases outside the gene matches. CDR1 and CDR2 (germline): SGHTA, FQGNSA. The CDR3 covers 16 residues. The CDR3 here is CASSAATSARMWTQYF. For the CDR3, the DNA is TGTGCCAGCAGCGCGGCAACTAGCGCACGAATGTGGACCCAGTACTTC. The full variable domain, completed using reference TRBV7-2 and TRBJ2-5, is GAGVSQSPSNKVTEKGKDVELRCDPISGHTALYWYRQSLGQGLEFLIYFQGNSAPDKSGLPSDRFSAERTGGSVSTLTIQRTQQEDSAVYLCASSAATSARMWTQYFGPGTRLLVL.

This clonotype was seen many times. The V and J genes are TRBV7-3 and TRBJ2-7; D not resolved. The germline CDR1 and CDR2 sequences are SGHTA and FQGTGA. The CDR3 is 13 amino acids. V gave up 0 bases and J gave up 5 bases, with 8 bases separating them. The CDR3 spells CASSLTKTHEQYF. The CDR3 bases are TGTGCCAGCAGCTTAACGAAAACGCACGAGCAGTACTTC.

This clonotype was recorded many times. V and J are TRBV11-2 and TRBJ2-2; 8 positions match TRBD1. The germline V gene has CDR1 SGHAT and CDR2 FQNNGV. Trimming took 1 base from V and 3 from J; bases not matched to a gene: 4. CDR3 length: 16 amino acids. CDR3 nucleotide sequence: TGTGCCAGCAGCTTAGGGACAGGGAGCGACACCGGGGAGCTGTTTTTT. It specifies CASSLGTGSDTGELFF.

The chain has TRBV7-9 and TRBJ2-3; D possibly uses TRBD1 or TRBD2 (5 bases each). V lost 0 bases to trimming and J lost 8 bases, with 9 bases between them. The CDR3 extends over 13 amino acids. Germline V gives CDR1 SEHNR, CDR2 FQNEAQ (reference sequence). The CDR3 here is CASSLATRGTQYF. DNA for the CDR3: TGTGCCAGCAGCTTAGCGACGAGGGGTACGCAGTATTTT.

Worth noting for this clonotype: Possible read error: a much larger clone is one base away. It is likely a read error, because the conserved phenylalanine at the end of the CDR3 is missing. V and J are TRBV20-1 and TRBJ2-5, with D tentatively TRBD1 (6 bases). Germline CDR1 reads DFQATT; CDR2 reads SNEGSKA (reference sequence). The CDR3 has 13 amino acids. With 6 bases removed from V and 4 bases from J, the gap between germline ends came to 15 bases. CDR3 nucleotide sequence: TGCAGTGCGACCTTAACAGGGTTAGAGACCCAGTACTAC. It yields the protein CSATLTGLETQYY.

The table lists this clonotype with a few counts. This chain joins TRBV7-3 and TRBJ2-1; 14 bases are shared with TRBD2. V lost 5 bases to trimming and J lost 9 bases; unmatched junction nucleotides: 9. Germline CDR1 and CDR2: SGHTA and FQGTGA. This CDR3 is built from 16 residues. The CDR3 sequence: CASSARGLAGGGEQFF. In DNA, the CDR3 is TGTGCCAGCAGCGCCCGAGGACTAGCGGGGGGTGGTGAGCAGTTCTTC.

This chain joins TRBV28 and TRBJ1-1; 8 bases match TRBD1. The CDR3 consists of 15 residues. Germline V gene data show CDR1 as MDHEN and CDR2 as SYDVKM. J lost 5 bases, V lost 6 bases, and 11 bases had no gene match. This chain's CDR3 is CASRIFGTGGTEAFF. The CDR3 DNA sequence: TGTGCCAGCAGGATCTTCGGGACAGGCGGAACTGAAGCTTTCTTT.

The V and J genes are TRBV10-3 and TRBJ1-5; no firm D call. Trimming took off 6 bases at V and 4 bases at J, with 13 bases between the two ends. CDR3 length equals 14 residues. Per the germline V gene, CDR1 is ENHRY and CDR2 is SYGVKD. CDR3 nucleotide sequence: TGTGCCATCAGGGGCGGCGGTCGTAATCAGCCCCAGCATTTT. Protein: CAIRGGGRNQPQHF.

This clonotype showed up just a few times. The chain has TRBV7-6 and TRBJ2-2, with unresolved D. CDR3 size: 16 residues. Germline-derived CDR1 and CDR2 are SGHVS and FNYEAQ. V lost 2 bases to trimming and J lost 4 bases, with 14 bases between them. CDR3 sequence reads: CASSLFPARSTGELFF. CDR3 nucleotide sequence: TGTGCCAGCAGCTTATTTCCCGCCCGGAGCACCGGGGAGCTGTTTTTT.

This clonotype came up a few times. The chain carries TRBV7-8 and TRBJ2-1; no firm D call. Trimming took off 1 base at V and 8 bases at J, with 9 bases between the two ends. The CDR3 runs to 13 residues. CDR1 and CDR2 from the germline V gene are SGHVS and FQNEAQ. For the CDR3, the DNA is TGTGCCAGCAGCTTAGTTTGGATGGATGAGCAGTTCTTC. Translated: CASSLVWMDEQFF.

This clonotype was seen at least ten times. This rearrangement joins TRBV18 to TRBJ2-3, with TRBD2 matching 10 bases. Trimming removed 5 bases from V and 6 bases from J; junction bases left unmatched: 2. The CDR3 consists of 13 residues. Germline V gives CDR1 KGHSH, CDR2 LQKENI. CDR3 loop: CASSVTSGDTQYF. The CDR3 region has the DNA TGTGCCAGCTCAGTGACTAGCGGGGATACGCAGTATTTT.

A few counts support this clonotype. This chain uses TRBV20-1 with TRBJ1-3; TRBD1 matches at 7 bases. Germline assignment: CDR1 DFQATT and CDR2 SNEGSKA (reference sequence). The CDR3 covers 15 residues. With V trimmed by 5 bases and J by 0 bases, 7 bases remained unmatched. The CDR3 DNA follows: TGCAGTGCTGGGCCAGGGGGTAGCTCTGGAAACACCATATATTTT. This encodes CSAGPGGSSGNTIYF.

This clonotype has a handful of counts. The rearrangement joins TRBV25-1 to TRBJ2-4; D is perhaps TRBD1 (7 bases). Germline CDR1 MGHDK, CDR2 SYGVNS. Trimming pared 1 base from V and 9 bases from J, leaving 10 bases between. The CDR3 length is 13 residues. The CDR3 protein is CASSESGGRIQYF. CDR3 nucleotides: TGTGCCAGCAGTGAATCAGGGGGGCGCATTCAGTACTTC.

J is TRBJ2-3 and V is TRBV20-1; D not certain. Germline-derived CDR1 and CDR2 are DFQATT and SNEGSKA (reference sequence). The CDR3 covers 14 residues. The V and J ends lost 3 bases and 0 bases respectively, with 10 bases between them. In DNA, the CDR3 is TGCAGTGCTAGTGTGGGGATCAGCACAGATACGCAGTATTTT. This gives the protein CSASVGISTDTQYF.

The V and J genes are TRBV5-4 and TRBJ2-7; 9 nucleotides align to TRBD2. V gave up 4 bases and J gave up 2 bases; unmatched junction bases: 7. Germline CDR1 SGHNT, CDR2 YYREEE (reference sequence). This CDR3 is built from 15 residues. CDR3 bases: TGTGCCAGCAGCCCGCCGACTAGCGGAACCTACGAGCAGTACTTC. It specifies CASSPPTSGTYEQYF.

CDR3 bases: TGTGCCATCAGAAGCGGCGGAGGTCTCGCTGAAGCTTTCTTT. Amino acid sequence: CAIRSGGGLAEAFF. V gene TRBV10-3 combines with J gene TRBJ1-1; D is uncertain. Deletions cut 6 bases from V and 6 bases from J, with 17 bases between. The CDR3 spans 14 residues. The germline V gene encodes CDR1 ENHRY and CDR2 SYGVKD.

This clonotype was counted many times. This chain uses TRBV4-1 with TRBJ1-1, with 11 bases lining up with TRBD1. Germline values: CDR1 MGHRA, CDR2 YSYEKL. The junction had 6 bases not matched to a gene; V was cut back by 1 base and J by 5 bases. CDR3 size: 16 residues. The CDR3 spells CASSQVGTGGYTEAFF. In DNA form, the CDR3 reads TGCGCCAGCAGCCAAGTCGGGACAGGGGGTTATACTGAAGCTTTCTTT.